This T cell receptor beta chain was sequenced for a study of blood T cell repertoires in COVID-19. Trimming removed 1 base from V and 7 bases from J, with 8 bases in between. This CDR3 region has 12 residues. CDR1 and CDR2 from the germline V gene are MNHNS and SASEGT. As handled by the study authors: Reference gene primer amplification gave estimated nucleated cell counts. Profiling relied on immunoSEQ multiplex PCR, and the TCRdb table lists in-frame clones only, not all of them. The V and J calls and clone size were taken over from that table, and D and trimming were inferred from the DNA. The data show 250,000 or so clones, with roughly four fifths seen just once and less than 3.5% held by the top ten.

The TCR sequence derives from a woman aged 18-29 years with acute or convalescent COVID-19. The sample taken for sequencing was peripheral blood. This chain uses TRBV6-1 with TRBJ2-7; D might be TRBD1 (5 bases). DNA for the CDR3: TGTGCCAGCAGTGAAGGGGGCCGTGAGCAGTACTTC. Translation: CASSEGGREQYF.